This TCR beta chain was sequenced for a study of blood T cell repertoires in COVID-19. Per germline, CDR1 KGHSH and CDR2 LQKENI. Trimming removed 6 bases from V and 3 bases from J, with 21 bases in between. The CDR3 spans 16 residues. Measured with immunoSEQ multiplex PCR; TCRdb has only the in-frame clones, and not every one. The data contain about 59,000 clones, 79% of them singletons. J is TRBJ2-7 and V is TRBV18; D possibly corresponds to TRBD2 (6 bases). Sequences were obtained from peripheral blood. The TCR sequence derives from a man aged 55-75 years with acute or convalescent COVID-19. In nucleotides, the CDR3 is TGTGCCAGCTCCCCGGGGAGGAGCGGAAATAACTACGAGCAGTACTTC. The encoded protein is CASSPGRSGNNYEQYF.